This TCR beta chain appears in the sequencing data of a study of shared clonotypes between healthy human individuals. The protocol was immunoSEQ multiplex PCR, while the TCRdb copy is restricted to in-frame clones and leaves out a portion. Of millions of clones in the sample, 90% to 95% were seen once. In the case of this clone: Its specificity is not known. The same CDR3 is also encoded by other DNA sequences in this sample.

HIV-negative, healthy adults without recent acute infections or vaccinations were the donors. Those who donated, Caucasian adults without exception, all lived in Nashville, Tennessee. Per the germline V gene, CDR1 is SEHNR and CDR2 is FQNEAQ (reference sequence). V lost 1 base and J 0 bases, leaving 13 bases between the germline ends. The CDR3 covers 16 residues. The study's findings and limits: Generation probabilities of non-shared clonotypes were lower (relative to those shared by all four donors).

V gene TRBV7-9 combines with J gene TRBJ2-7; a possible D gene is TRBD1 (5 bases). Sequencing used naive CD4+ T cells sorted from blood. Subset in this sample: CD45RA+ positively selected. This clonotype originated in a man aged 18 to 30 in good health. This CDR3 is CASSLGGAGISYEQYF. CDR3 nucleotide sequence: TGTGCCAGCAGCTTAGGGGGTGCAGGGATCTCCTACGAGCAGTACTTC.